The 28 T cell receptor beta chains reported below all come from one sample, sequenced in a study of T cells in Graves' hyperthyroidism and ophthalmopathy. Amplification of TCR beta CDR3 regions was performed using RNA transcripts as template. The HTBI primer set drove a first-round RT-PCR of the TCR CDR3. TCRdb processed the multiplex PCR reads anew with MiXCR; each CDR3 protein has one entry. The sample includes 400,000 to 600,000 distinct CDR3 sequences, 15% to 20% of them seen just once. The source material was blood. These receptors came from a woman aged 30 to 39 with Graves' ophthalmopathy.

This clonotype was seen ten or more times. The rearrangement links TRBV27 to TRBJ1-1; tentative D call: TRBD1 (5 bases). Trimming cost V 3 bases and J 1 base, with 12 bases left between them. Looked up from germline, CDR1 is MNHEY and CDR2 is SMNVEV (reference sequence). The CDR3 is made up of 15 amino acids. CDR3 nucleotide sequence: TGTGCCAGCAGTTTTGAGGCAGGGCCGAACACTGAAGCTTTCTTT. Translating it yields CASSFEAGPNTEAFF.

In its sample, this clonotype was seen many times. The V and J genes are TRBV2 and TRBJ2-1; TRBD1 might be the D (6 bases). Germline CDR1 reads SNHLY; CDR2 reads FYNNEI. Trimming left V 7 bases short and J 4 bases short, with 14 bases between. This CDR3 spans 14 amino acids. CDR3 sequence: CASTLRGGYNEQFF. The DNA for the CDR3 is TGTGCCAGCACCCTCAGGGGCGGGTACAATGAGCAGTTCTTC. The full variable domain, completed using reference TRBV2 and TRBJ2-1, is EPEVTQTPSHQVTQMGQEVILRCVPISNHLYFYWYRQILGQKVEFLVSFYNNEISEKSEIFDDQFSVERPDGSNFTLKIRSTKLEDSAMYFCASTLRGGYNEQFFGPGTRLTVL.

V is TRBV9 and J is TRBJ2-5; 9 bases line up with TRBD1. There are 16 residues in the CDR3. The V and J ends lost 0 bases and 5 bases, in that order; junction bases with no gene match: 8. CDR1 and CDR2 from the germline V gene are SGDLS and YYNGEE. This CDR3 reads CASSVGDRVLRETQYF. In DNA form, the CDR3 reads TGTGCCAGCAGCGTAGGGGACAGGGTACTGAGGGAGACCCAGTACTTC.

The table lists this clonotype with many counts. The CDR3 here is CSAGIAGTYEQYF. The DNA for the CDR3 is TGCAGTGCTGGGATAGCGGGGACCTACGAGCAGTACTTC. This chain joins TRBV20-1 and TRBJ2-7, with TRBD2 matching 8 bases. CDR3 length: 13 amino acids. The junction had 5 bases not matched to a gene; V was cut back by 5 bases and J by 2 bases. Per germline, CDR1 DFQATT and CDR2 SNEGSKA (reference sequence).

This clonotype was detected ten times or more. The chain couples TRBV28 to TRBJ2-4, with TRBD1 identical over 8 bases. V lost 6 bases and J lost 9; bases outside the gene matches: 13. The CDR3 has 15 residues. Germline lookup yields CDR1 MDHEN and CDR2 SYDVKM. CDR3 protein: CASSPGQGGKGIQYF. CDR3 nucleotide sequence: TGTGCCAGCAGCCCAGGACAGGGTGGAAAGGGCATTCAGTACTTC.

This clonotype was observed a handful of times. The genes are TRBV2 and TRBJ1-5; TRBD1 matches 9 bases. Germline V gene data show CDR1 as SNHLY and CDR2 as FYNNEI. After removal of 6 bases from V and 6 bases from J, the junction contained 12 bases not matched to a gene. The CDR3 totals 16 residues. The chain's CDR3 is CASRLRTGGGGQPQHF. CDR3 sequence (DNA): TGTGCCAGCAGGTTAAGAACAGGGGGCGGCGGTCAGCCCCAGCATTTT.

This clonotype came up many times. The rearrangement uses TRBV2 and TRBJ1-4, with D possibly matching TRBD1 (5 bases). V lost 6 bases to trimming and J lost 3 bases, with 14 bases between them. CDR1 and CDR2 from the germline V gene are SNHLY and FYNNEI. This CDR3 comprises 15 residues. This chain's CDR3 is CASSPGAASNEKLFF. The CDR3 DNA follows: TGTGCCAGCAGCCCTGGGGCGGCTTCTAATGAAAAACTGTTTTTT.

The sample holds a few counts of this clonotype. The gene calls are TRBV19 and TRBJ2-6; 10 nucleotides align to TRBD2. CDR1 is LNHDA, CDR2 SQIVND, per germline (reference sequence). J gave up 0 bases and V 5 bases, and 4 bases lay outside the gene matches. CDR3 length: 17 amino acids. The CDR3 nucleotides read TGTGCCAGTAGTGCTCGGACTAGCGGCTCTGGGGCCAACGTCCTGACTTTC. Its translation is CASSARTSGSGANVLTF.

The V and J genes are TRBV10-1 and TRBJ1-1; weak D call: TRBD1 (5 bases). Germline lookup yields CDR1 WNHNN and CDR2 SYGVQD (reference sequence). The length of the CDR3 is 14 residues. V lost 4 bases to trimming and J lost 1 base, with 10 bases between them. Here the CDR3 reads CASSVLQGNTEAFF. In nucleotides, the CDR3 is TGCGCCAGCAGTGTCCTTCAGGGGAACACTGAAGCTTTCTTT.

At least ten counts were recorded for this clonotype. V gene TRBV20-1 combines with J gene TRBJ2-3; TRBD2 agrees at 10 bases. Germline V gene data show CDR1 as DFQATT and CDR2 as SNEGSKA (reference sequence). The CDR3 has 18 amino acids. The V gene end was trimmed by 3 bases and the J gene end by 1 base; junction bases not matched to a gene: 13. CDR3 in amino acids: CSASTYKGLARGTDTQYF. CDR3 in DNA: TGCAGTGCTAGTACTTATAAGGGACTAGCGCGAGGCACAGATACGCAGTATTTT.

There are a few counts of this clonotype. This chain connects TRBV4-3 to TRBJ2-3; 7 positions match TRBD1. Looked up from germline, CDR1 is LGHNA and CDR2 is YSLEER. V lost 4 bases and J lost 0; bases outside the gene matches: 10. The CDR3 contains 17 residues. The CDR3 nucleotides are TGCGCCAGCAGCCCCTACCCTTTGACAGGGAGCACAGATACGCAGTATTTT. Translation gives CASSPYPLTGSTDTQYF.

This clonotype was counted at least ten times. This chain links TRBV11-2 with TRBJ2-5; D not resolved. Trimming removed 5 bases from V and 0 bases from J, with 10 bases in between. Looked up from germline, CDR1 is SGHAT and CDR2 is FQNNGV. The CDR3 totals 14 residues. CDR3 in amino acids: CASSTDVYQETQYF. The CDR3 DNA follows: TGTGCCAGCAGCACAGACGTGTACCAAGAGACCCAGTACTTC.

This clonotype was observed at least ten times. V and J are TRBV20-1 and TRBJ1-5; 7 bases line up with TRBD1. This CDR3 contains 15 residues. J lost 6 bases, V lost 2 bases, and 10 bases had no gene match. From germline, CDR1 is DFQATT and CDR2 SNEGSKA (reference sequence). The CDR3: CSARFPTGAGQPQHF. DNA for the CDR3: TGCAGTGCTAGATTCCCTACAGGGGCAGGTCAGCCCCAGCATTTT.

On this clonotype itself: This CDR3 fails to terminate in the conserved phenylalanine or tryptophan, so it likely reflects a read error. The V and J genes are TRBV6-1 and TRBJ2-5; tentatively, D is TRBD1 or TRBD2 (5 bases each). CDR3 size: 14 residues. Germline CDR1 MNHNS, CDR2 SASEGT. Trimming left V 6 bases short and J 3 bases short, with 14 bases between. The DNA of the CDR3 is TGTGCCAGCAGCCTCAATCGAGGGGAAGAGACCCAGTACCTC. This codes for CASSLNRGEETQYL.

CDR3: CASSAIGALGEVEKLFF. CDR3 in DNA: TGTGCCAGCAGCGCGATAGGGGCCTTAGGAGAAGTGGAAAAACTGTTTTTT. The rearrangement uses TRBV5-8 and TRBJ1-4; possible D gene TRBD1, 5 bases. CDR1 is SGHTS and CDR2 is YDEGEE in the germline V gene. The CDR3 loop spans 17 amino acids. Trimming took 4 bases from V and 8 from J, leaving 24 bases between them.

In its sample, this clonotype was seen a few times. CDR3 amino acids: CASSLVRARPSNEQFF. The CDR3 nucleotides read TGTGCCAGCAGCTTAGTCCGGGCTAGGCCCTCCAATGAGCAGTTCTTC. The chain is built from TRBV7-9 and TRBJ2-1; D is unclear. V shed 1 base and J shed 6 bases, with 16 bases lying between them. CDR1 SEHNR and CDR2 FQNEAQ come from the germline V gene (reference sequence). CDR3 length: 16 residues.

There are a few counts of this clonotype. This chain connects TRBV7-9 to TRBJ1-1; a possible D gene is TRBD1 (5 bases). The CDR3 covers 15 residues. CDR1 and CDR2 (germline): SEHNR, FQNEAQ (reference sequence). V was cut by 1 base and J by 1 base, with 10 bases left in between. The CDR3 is CASSLVGAPNTEAFF. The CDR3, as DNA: TGTGCCAGCAGCTTAGTCGGGGCCCCGAACACTGAAGCTTTCTTT. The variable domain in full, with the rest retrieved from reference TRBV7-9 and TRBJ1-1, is DTGVSQNPRHKITKRGQNVTFRCDPISEHNRLYWYRQTLGQGPEFLTYFQNEAQLEKSRLLSDRFSAERPKGSFSTLEIQRTEQGDSAMYLCASSLVGAPNTEAFFGQGTRLTVV.

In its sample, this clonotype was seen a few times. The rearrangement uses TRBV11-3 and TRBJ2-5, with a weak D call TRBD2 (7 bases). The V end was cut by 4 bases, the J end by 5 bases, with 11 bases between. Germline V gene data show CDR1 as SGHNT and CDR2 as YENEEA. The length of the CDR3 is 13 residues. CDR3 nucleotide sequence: TGTGCCAGCAGCTCCGAGGGGGGGGAGACCCAGTACTTC. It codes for CASSSEGGETQYF.

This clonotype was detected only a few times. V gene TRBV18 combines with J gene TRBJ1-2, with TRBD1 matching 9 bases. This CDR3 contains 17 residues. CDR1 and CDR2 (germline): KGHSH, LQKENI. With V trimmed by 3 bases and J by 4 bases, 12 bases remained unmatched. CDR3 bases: TGTGCCAGCTCACCGGGACAGGGAATGAAGGCCTCCTATGGCTACACCTTC. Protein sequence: CASSPGQGMKASYGYTF.

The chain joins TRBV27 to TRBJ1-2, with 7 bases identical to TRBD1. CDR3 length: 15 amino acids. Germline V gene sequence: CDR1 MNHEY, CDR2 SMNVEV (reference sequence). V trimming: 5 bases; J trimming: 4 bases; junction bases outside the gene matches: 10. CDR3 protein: CASSTHRGLGYGYTF. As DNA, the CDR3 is TGTGCCAGCAGTACCCACAGGGGTTTGGGCTATGGCTACACCTTC.

CDR3 coding DNA: TGTGCCAGCAGCTTGGTAAGCGGGAGGAACAATGAGCAGTTCTTC. This sequence encodes CASSLVSGRNNEQFF. The V and J genes are TRBV5-4 and TRBJ2-1; 9 nucleotides align to TRBD2. In germline, CDR1 is SGHNT, CDR2 YYREEE (reference sequence). The V gene end was trimmed by 0 bases and the J gene end by 5 bases; junction bases not matched to a gene: 3. The CDR3 has 15 residues.

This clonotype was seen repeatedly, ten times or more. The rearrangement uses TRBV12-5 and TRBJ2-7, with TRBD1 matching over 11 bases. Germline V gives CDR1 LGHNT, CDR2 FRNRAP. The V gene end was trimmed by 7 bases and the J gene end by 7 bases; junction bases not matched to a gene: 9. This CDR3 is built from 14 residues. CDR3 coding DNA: TGTGCTAGTGTTCCCGGGACAGGGGGGAGAGAGCAGTACTTC. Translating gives CASVPGTGGREQYF. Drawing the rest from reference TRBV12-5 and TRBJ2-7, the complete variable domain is DARVTQTPRHKVTEMGQEVTMRCQPILGHNTVFWYRQTMMQGLELLAYFRNRAPLDDSGMPKDRFSAEMPDATLATLKIQPSEPRDSAVYFCASVPGTGGREQYFGPGTRLTVT.

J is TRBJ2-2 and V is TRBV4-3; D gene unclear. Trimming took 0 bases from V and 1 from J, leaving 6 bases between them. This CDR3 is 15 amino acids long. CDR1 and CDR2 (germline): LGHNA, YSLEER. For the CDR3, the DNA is TGCGCCAGCAGCCAAGATCTCAGGAACACCGGGGAGCTGTTTTTT. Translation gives CASSQDLRNTGELFF.

CDR3 amino acids: CSVEVRGRLGKEKLFF. CDR3 coding DNA: TGCAGCGTTGAAGTCAGGGGGCGTCTGGGGAAAGAAAAACTGTTTTTT. This sequence joins TRBV29-1 and TRBJ1-4, with TRBD1 matching 8 bases. CDR1 SQVTM and CDR2 ANQGSEA come from the germline V gene. This CDR3 spans 16 amino acids. V shed 1 base, J shed 8 bases, and the junction held 12 bases outside the gene matches.

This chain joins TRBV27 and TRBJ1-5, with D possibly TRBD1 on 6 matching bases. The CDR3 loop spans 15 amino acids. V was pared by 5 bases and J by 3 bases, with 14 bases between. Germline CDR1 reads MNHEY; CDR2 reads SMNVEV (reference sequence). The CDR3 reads CASSLTGSNNQPQHF. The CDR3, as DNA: TGTGCCAGCAGTCTAACAGGGTCAAACAATCAGCCCCAGCATTTT.

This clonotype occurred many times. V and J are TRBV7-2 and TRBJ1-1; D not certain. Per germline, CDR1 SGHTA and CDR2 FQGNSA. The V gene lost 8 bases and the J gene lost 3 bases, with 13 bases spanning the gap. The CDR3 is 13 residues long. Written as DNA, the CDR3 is TGTGCCAGCCGGCGGGTTACGGACACTGAAGCTTTCTTT. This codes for CASRRVTDTEAFF.

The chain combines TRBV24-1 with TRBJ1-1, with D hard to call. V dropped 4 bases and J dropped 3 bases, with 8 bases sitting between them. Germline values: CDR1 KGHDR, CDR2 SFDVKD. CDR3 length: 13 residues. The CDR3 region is CATSEPPYTEAFF. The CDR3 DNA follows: TGTGCCACCAGTGAGCCACCCTACACTGAAGCTTTCTTT.

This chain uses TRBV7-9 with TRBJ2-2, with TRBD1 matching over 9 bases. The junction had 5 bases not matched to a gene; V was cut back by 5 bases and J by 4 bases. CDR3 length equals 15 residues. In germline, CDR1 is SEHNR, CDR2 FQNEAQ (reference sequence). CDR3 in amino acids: CASSPDRGGTGELFF. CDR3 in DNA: TGTGCCAGCAGCCCGGACAGGGGAGGCACCGGGGAGCTGTTTTTT.